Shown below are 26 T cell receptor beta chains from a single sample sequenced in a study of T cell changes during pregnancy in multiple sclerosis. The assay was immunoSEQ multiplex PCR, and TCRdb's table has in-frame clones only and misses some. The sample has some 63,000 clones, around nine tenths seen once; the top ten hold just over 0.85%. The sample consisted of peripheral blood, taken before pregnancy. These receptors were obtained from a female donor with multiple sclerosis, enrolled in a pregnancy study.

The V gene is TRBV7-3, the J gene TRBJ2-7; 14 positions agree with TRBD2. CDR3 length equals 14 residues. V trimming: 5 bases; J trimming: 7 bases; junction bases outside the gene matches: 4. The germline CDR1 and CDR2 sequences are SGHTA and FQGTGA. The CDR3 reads CASSRLAGGSEQYF. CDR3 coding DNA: TGTGCCAGCAGCCGACTAGCGGGGGGGTCTGAGCAGTACTTC.

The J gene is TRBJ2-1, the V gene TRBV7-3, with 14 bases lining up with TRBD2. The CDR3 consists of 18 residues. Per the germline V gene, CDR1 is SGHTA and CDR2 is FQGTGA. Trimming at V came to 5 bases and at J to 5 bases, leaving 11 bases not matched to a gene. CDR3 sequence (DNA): TGTGCCAGCAGCCCTATTAGGACTAGCGGGGGGCCGAACAATGAGCAGTTCTTC. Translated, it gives CASSPIRTSGGPNNEQFF.

This chain's CDR3 is CASTGPMNTEAFF. CDR3 nucleotide sequence: TGTGCCAGCACTGGGCCCATGAACACTGAAGCTTTCTTT. V usage is TRBV25-1 and J usage is TRBJ1-1; D gene uncertain. Trimming left V 7 bases short and J 0 bases short, with 9 bases between. The CDR3 is made up of 13 amino acids. Germline assignment: CDR1 MGHDK and CDR2 SYGVNS.

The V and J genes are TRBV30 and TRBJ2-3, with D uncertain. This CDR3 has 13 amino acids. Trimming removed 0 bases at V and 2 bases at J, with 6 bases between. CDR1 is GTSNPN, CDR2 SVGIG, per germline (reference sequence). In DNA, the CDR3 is TGTGCCTGGAGTGTACTCATCACAGATACGCAGTATTTT. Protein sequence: CAWSVLITDTQYF.

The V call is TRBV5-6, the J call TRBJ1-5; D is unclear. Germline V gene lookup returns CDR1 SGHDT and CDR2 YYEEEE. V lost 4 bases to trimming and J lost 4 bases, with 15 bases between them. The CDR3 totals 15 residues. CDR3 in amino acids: CASSRVEHGNQPQHF. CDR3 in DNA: TGTGCCAGCAGCCGGGTAGAACATGGGAATCAGCCCCAGCATTTT.

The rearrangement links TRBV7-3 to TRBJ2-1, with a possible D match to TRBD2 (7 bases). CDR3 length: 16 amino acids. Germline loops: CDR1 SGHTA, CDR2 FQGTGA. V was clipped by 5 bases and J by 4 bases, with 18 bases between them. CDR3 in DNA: TGTGCCAGCAGCCCTGGCGGCGGGGGCCTGTACAATGAGCAGTTCTTC. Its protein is CASSPGGGGLYNEQFF.

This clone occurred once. CDR3 protein: CASSIVGSAANYGYTF. The CDR3 coding sequence is TGTGCCAGTAGTATAGTCGGCAGCGCAGCTAACTATGGCTACACCTTC. The chain employs TRBV19 and TRBJ1-2, with D unclear. The CDR3 is 16 residues long. Germline assignment: CDR1 LNHDA and CDR2 SQIVND (reference sequence). Trimming took 1 base from V and 0 from J, leaving 12 bases between them.

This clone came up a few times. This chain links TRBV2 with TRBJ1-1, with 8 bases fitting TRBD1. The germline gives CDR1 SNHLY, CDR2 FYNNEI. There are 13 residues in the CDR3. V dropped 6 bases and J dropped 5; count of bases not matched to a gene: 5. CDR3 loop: CASRETGGTEAFF. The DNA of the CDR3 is TGTGCCAGCAGGGAAACAGGGGGTACTGAAGCTTTCTTT.

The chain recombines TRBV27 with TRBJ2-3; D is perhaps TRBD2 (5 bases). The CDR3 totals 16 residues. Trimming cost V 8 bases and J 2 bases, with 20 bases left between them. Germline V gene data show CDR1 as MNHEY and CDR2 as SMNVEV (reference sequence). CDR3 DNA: TGTGCCAGCCGCTCTCACGGGGTAGTTGCCACAGATACGCAGTATTTT. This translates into CASRSHGVVATDTQYF.

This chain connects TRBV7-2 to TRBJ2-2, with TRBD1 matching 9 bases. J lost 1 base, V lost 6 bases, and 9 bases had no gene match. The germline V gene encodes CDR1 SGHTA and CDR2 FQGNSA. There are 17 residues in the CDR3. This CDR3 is CASSHAPGQGNTGELFF. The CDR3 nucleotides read TGTGCCAGCAGTCACGCTCCGGGACAGGGGAACACCGGGGAGCTGTTTTTT.

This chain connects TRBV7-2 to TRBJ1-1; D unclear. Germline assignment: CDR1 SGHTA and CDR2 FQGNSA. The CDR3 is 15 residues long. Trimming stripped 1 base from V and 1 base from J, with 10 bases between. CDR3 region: CASSLGLGSNTEAFF. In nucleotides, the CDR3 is TGTGCCAGCAGCTTAGGACTTGGGTCGAACACTGAAGCTTTCTTT.

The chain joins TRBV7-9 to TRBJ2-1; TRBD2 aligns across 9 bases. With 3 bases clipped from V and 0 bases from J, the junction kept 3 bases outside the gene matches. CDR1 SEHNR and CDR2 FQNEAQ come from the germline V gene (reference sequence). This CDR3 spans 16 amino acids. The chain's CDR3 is CASSFTSGRSYNEQFF. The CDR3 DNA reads TGTGCCAGCAGCTTTACTAGCGGGCGCTCCTACAATGAGCAGTTCTTC.

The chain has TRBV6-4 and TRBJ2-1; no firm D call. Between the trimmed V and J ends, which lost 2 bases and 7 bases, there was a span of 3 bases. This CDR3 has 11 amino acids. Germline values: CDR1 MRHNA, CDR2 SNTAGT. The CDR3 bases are TGTGCCAGCAGTGACACAAATGAGCAGTTCTTC. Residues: CASSDTNEQFF.

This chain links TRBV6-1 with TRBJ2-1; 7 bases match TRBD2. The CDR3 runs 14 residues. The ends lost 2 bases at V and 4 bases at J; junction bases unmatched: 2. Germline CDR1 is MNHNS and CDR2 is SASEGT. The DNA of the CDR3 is TGTGCCAGCAGTGAAAGGCGGGGGTACAATGAGCAGTTCTTC. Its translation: CASSERRGYNEQFF.

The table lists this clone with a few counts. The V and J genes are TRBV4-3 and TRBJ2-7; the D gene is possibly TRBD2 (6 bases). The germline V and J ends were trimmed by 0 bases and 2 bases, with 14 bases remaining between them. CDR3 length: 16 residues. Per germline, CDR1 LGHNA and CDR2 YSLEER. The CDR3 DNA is TGCGCCAGCAGCCAAGATCCGGTAGCGGCGCCCTACGAGCAGTACTTC. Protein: CASSQDPVAAPYEQYF.

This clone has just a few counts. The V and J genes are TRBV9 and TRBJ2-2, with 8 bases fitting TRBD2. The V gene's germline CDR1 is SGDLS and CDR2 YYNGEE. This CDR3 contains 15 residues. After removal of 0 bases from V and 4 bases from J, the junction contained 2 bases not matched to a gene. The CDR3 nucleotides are TGTGCCAGCAGCGTAGTAGCGGGGAGCACCGGGGAGCTGTTTTTT. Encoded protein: CASSVVAGSTGELFF. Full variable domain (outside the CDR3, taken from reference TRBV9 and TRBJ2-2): DSGVTQTPKHLITATGQRVTLRCSPRSGDLSVYWYQQSLDQGLQFLIQYYNGEERAKGNILERFSAQQFPDLHSELNLSSLELGDSALYFCASSVVAGSTGELFFGEGSRLTVL.

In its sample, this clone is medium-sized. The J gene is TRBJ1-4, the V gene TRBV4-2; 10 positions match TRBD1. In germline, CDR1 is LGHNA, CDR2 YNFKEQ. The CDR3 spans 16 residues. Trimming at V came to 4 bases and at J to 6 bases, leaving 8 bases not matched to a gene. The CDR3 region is CASSRRGGTGDEKLFF. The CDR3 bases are TGTGCCAGCAGCCGCCGTGGGGGGACAGGGGATGAAAAACTGTTTTTT.

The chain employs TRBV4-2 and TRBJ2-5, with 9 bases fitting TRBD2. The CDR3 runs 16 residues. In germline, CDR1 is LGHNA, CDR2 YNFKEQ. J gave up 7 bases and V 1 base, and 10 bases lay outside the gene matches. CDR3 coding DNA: TGTGCCAGCAGCCAAGGCCTAGCGGGGCCTCCAGGGACCCAGTACTTC. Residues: CASSQGLAGPPGTQYF.

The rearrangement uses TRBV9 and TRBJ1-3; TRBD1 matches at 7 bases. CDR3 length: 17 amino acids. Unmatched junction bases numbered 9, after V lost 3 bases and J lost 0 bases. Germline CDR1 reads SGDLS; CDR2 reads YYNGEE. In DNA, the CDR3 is TGTGCCAGCAGCGGTCGACAGGGTCGATTCTCTGGAAACACCATATATTTT. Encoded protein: CASSGRQGRFSGNTIYF.

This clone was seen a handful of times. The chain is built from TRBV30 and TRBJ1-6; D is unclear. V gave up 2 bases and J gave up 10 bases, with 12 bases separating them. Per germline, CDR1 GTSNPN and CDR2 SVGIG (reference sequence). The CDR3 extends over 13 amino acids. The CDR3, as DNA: TGTGCCTGGAGTTATCAGGAATACTCACCCCTCCACTTT. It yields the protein CAWSYQEYSPLHF.

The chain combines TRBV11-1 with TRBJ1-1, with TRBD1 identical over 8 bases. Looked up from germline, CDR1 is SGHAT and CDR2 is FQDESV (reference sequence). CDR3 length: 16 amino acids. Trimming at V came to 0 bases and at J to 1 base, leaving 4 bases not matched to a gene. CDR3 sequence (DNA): TGTGCCAGCAGCTTAGCCCCCGGGACAGGGAACACTGAAGCTTTCTTT. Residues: CASSLAPGTGNTEAFF.

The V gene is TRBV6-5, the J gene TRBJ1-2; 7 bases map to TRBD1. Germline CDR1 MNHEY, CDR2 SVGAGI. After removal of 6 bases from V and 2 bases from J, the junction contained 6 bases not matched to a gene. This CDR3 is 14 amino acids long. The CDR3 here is CASRPAGGNYGYTF. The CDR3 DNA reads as TGTGCCAGCAGGCCGGCAGGGGGGAACTATGGCTACACCTTC.

The chain's CDR3 is CASSFHSGGGYEQYF. As DNA, the CDR3 is TGTGCCAGCAGTTTCCATAGCGGGGGTGGCTACGAGCAGTACTTC. The rearrangement uses TRBV7-2 and TRBJ2-7; 9 bases align to TRBD2. Germline V gene data show CDR1 as SGHTA and CDR2 as FQGNSA. Trimming removed 6 bases from V and 3 bases from J; junction bases left unmatched: 9. CDR3 length equals 15 residues.

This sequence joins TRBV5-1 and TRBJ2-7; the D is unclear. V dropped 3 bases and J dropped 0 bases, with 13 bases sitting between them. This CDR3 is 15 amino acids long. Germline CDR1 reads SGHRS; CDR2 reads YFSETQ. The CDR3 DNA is TGCGCCAGCAGCTGGAAGGTGTCTAGCTCCTACGAGCAGTACTTC. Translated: CASSWKVSSSYEQYF.

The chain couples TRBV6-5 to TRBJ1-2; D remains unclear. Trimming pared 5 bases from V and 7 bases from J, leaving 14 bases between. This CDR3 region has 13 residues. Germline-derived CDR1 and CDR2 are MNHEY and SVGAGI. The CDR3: CASSSQRPGGYTF. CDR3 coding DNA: TGTGCCAGCAGTAGCCAGCGGCCGGGTGGCTACACCTTC.

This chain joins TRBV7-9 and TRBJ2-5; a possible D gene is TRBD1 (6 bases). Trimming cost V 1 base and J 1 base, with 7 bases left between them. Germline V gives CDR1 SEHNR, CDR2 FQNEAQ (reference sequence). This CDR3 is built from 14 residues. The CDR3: CASSLVGAQETQYF. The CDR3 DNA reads TGTGCCAGCAGCTTAGTGGGGGCCCAAGAGACCCAGTACTTC.